This T cell receptor (beta chain) was obtained from a study of T cell responses to AZD1222 COVID-19 vaccine. Across the whole study: Timing groups of about 4 and about 12 weeks for second doses were pooled.

Germline assignment: CDR1 SGHTA and CDR2 FQGNSA. V dropped 1 base and J dropped 0 bases, with 10 bases sitting between them. This CDR3 region has 15 residues. The repertoire was sequenced with immunoSEQ multiplex PCR; TCRdb's copy has only in-frame clones and lacks some. The table lists some 100,000 clones, about 83% of them singletons. Whole-study findings and limits: Vaccine-associated CD4 TCRs spanned spike, dominant at 160-218 and 743-854. White British ancestry dominated among donors, who included more females, and clonal diversity was possibly underestimated. Baseline antibody screening turned up just a handful of seropositive AZD1222 recipients.

With regard to this clone: The antigen is unknown.

This clonotype was obtained from an adult in good health. The chain uses TRBV7-2 and TRBJ2-7; D is possibly TRBD2 (5 bases). The sequences come from peripheral blood, collected on day 0 of AZD1222 vaccination. In nucleotides, the CDR3 is TGTGCCAGCAGCTTAGGGGGAGTCGGCTCCTACGAGCAGTACTTC. Amino acids: CASSLGGVGSYEQYF.